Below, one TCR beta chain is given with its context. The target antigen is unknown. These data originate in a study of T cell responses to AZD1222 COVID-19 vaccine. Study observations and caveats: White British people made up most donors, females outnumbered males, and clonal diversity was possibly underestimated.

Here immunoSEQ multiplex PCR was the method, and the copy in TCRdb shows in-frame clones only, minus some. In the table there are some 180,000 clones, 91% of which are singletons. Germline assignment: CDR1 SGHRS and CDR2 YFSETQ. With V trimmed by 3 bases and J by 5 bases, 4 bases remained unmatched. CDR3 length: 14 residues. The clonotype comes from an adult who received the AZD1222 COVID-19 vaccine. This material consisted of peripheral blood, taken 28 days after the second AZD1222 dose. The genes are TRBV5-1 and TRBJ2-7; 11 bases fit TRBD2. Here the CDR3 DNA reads TGCGCCAGCAGCTCCCTAGCGGGAGGCGACGAGCAGTACTTC. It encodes CASSSLAGGDEQYF.